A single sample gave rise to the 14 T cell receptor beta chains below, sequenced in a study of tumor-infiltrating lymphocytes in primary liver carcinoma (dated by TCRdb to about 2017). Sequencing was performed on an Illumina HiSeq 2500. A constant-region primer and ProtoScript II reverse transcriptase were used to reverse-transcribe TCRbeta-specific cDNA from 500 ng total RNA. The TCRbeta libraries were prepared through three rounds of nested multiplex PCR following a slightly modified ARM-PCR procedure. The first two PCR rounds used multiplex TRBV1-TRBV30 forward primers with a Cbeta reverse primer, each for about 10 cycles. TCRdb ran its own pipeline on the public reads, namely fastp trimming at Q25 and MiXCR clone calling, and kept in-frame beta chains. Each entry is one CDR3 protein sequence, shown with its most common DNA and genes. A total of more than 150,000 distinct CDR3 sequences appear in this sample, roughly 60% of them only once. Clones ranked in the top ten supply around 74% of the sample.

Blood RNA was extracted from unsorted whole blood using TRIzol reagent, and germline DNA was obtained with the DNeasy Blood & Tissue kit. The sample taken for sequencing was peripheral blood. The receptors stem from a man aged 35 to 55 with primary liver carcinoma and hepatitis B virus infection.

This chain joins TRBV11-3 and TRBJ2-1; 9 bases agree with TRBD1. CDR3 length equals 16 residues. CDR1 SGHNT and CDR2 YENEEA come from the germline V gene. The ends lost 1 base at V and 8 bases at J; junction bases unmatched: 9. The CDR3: CASSLGTGQGYDEQFF. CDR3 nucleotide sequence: TGTGCCAGCAGCTTAGGGACGGGACAGGGATACGATGAGCAGTTCTTC.

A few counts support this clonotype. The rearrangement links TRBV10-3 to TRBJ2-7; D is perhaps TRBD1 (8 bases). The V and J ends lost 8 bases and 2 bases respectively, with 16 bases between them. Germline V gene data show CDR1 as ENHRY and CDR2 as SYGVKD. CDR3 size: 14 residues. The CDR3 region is CAIGTGGGTYEQYF. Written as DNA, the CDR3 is TGTGCCATCGGCACAGGGGGAGGGACCTACGAGCAGTACTTC.

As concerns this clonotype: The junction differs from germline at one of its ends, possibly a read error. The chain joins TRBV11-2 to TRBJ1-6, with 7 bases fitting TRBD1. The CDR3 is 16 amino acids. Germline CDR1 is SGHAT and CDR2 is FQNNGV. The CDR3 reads CASSLGFDRVNSPPHF. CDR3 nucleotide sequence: TGTGCCAGTAGCTTAGGATTCGACAGGGTTAATTCACCCCCCCACTTT.

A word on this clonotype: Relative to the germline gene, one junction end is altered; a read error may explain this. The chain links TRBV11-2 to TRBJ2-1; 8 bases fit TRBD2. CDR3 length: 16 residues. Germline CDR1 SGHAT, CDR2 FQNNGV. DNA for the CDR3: TGTGCCAGCAGCTTAGATATCGGACTAGCCGTGGGTGAGAAGTCCTTC. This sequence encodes CASSLDIGLAVGEKSF.

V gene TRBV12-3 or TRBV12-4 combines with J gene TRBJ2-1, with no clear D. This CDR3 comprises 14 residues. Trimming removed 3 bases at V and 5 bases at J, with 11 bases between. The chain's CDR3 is CASSLWQAHNEQFF. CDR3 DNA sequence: TGTGCCAGCAGTTTGTGGCAGGCCCACAATGAGCAGTTCTTC.

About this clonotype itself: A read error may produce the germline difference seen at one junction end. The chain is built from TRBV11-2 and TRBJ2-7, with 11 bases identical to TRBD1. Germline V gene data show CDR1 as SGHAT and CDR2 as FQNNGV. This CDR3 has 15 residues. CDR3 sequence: CASSWGGQGGYELCF. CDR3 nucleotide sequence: TGTGCCAGCAGCTGGGGGGGACAGGGGGGCTACGAGCTGTGCTTC.

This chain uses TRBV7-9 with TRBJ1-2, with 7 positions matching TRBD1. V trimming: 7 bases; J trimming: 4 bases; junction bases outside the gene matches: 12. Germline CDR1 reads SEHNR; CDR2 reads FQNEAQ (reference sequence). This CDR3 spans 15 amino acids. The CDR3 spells CASTKQGSGTYGYTF. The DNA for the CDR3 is TGTGCCAGCACCAAACAGGGGAGTGGAACCTATGGCTACACCTTC. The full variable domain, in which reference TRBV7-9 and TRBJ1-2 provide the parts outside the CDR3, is DTGVSQNPRHKITKRGQNVTFRCDPISEHNRLYWYRQTLGQGPEFLTYFQNEAQLEKSRLLSDRFSAERPKGSFSTLEIQRTEQGDSAMYLCASTKQGSGTYGYTFGSGTRLTVV.

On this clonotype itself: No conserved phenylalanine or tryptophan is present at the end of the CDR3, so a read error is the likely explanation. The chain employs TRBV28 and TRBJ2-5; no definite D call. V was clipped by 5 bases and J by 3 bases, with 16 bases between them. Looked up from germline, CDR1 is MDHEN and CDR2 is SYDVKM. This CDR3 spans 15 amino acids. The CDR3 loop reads CASSGRRELEETQYI. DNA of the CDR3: TGTGCCAGCAGTGGGCGTAGGGAATTGGAAGAGACCCAGTACATC.

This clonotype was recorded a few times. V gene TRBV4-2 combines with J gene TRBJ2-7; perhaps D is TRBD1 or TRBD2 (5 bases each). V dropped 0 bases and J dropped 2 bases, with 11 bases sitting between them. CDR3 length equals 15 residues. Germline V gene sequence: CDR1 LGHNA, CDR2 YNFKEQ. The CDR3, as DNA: TGTGCCAGCAGCCAAGACGGGGACGGACCCTACGAGCAGTACTTC. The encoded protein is CASSQDGDGPYEQYF.

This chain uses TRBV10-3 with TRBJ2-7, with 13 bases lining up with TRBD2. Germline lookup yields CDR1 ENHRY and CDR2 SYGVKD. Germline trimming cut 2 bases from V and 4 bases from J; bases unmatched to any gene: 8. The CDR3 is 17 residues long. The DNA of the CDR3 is TGTGCCATCAGTGAGCCGGGACTAGCGGGGACCAAGTACGAGCAGTACGTC. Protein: CAISEPGLAGTKYEQYV.

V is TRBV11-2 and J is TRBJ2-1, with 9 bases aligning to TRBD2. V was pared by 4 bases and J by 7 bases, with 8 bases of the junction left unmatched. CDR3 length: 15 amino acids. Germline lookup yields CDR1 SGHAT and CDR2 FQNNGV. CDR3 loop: CASSYDSGRHNEQFF. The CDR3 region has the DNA TGTGCCAGCAGCTACGATAGCGGGAGACATAATGAGCAGTTCTTC.

CDR3 DNA sequence: TGCAGCGTTGTGTCCAGGCCGAACACTGAAGCTTTCTTT. Its protein is CSVVSRPNTEAFF. J is TRBJ1-1 and V is TRBV29-1; no reliable D call. V was shortened by 4 bases and J by 1 base, with 10 bases between the two germline ends. The CDR3 has 13 residues. Germline V lookup: CDR1 SQVTM, CDR2 ANQGSEA.

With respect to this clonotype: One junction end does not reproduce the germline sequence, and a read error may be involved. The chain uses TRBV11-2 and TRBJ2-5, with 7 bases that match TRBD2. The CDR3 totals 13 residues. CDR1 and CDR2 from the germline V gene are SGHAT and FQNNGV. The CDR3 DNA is TGTGCCAGCAGCCCGGAGGCGGGAGAGGCCCAGTACTTC. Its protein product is CASSPEAGEAQYF.

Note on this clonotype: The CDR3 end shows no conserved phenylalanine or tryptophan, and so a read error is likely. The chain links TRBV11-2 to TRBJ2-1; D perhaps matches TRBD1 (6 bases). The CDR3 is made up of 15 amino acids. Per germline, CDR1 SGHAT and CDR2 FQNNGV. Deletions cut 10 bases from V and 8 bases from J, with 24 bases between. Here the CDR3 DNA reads TGTGCCAACAGTTCCAGGGGCACTAGGCTCGATGAGCAGTTCTCC. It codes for CANSSRGTRLDEQFS.